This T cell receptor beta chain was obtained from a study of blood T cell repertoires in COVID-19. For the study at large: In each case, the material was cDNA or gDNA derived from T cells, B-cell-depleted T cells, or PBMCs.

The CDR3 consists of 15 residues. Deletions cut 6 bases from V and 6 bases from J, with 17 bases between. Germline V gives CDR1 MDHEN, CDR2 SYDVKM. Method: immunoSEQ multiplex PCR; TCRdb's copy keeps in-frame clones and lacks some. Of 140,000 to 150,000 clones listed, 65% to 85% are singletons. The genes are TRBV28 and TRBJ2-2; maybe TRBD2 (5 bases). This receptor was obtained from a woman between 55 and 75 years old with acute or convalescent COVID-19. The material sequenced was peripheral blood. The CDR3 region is CASSPRTWRSGELFF. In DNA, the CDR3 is TGTGCCAGCAGCCCACGGACTTGGAGGTCCGGGGAGCTGTTTTTT.